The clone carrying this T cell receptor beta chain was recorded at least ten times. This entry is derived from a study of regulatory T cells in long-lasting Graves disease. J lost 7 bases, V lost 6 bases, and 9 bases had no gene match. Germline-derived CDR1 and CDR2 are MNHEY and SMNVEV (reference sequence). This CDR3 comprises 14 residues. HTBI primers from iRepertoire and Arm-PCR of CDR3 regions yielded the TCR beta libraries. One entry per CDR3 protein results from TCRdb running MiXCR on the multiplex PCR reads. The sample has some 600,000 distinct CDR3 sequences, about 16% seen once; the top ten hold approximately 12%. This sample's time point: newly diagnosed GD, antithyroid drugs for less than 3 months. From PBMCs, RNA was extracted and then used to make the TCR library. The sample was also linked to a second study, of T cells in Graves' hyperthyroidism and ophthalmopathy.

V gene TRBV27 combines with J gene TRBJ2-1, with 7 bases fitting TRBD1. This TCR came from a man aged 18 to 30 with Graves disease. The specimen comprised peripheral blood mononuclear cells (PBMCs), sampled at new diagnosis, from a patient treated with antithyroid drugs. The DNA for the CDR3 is TGTGCCAGCAGACCCGACAGGGTAGGGAATGAGCAGTTCTTC. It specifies CASRPDRVGNEQFF.